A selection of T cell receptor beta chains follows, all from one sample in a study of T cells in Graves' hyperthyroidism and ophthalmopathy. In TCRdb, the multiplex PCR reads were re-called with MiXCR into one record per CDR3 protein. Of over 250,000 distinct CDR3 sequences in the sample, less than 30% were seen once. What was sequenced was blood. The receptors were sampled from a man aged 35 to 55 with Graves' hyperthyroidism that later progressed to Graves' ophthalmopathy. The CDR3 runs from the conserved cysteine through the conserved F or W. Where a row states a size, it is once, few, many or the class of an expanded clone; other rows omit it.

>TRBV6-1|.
CASSRSGGGIEQYF
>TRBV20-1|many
CSARPARVLETQYF
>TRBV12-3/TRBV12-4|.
CASRVGLNTEAFF
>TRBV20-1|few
CSAGVGTAPYEQYF
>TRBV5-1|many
CASSLAPENYGYTF
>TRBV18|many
CASSPDRRGEQYF
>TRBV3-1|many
CASSPTTREFGELFF
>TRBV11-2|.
CASSFGTGVVTEAFF
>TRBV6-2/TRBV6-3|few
CASNPRAGRTGELFF
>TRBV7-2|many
CASSLEQGTTAEQYF
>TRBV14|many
CASSHRLGVGEETQYF
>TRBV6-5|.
CASSSAWVANSETQYF
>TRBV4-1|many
CASSQVAGGRNQPQHF
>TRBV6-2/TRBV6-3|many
CASSYRGHQPQHF
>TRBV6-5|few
CASSLDRGPDGYTF
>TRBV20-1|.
CSARLAAIQETQYF
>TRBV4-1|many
CASSQTDRDTEAFF
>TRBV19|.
CASKRGASGVSNQPQHF
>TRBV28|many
CASSTKAAPYGYTF